The text below deals with one T cell receptor (beta chain). Antigen: not known. The record originates from a study of long-term antiretroviral therapy in people with HIV. Whole-study findings and limits: Clones with expansion before ART led the repertoire at all time points.

Every one of the participants with HIV received treatment in the United States. The cryopreserved samples used held roughly 0.9-10 million PBMC prior to extraction of DNA. immunoSEQ v3.0 was run at survey level. Repertoires were generated with immunoSEQ multiplex PCR, while TCRdb's copy carries only in-frame clones and drops some. This table has around 25,000 clones, around nine tenths appearing once. The sequence was obtained from a man aged 30 to 45 with HIV. The starting material was unsorted PBMCs, obtained around 4.5 years after starting antiretroviral therapy.

CDR3 residues: CASSLLRDRDSSYGYTF. The CDR3 DNA sequence: TGTGCCAGCAGTTTATTACGGGACAGGGACTCCTCCTATGGCTACACCTTC. The V gene is TRBV27, the J gene TRBJ1-2, with 9 bases aligning to TRBD1. Germline V gene data show CDR1 as MNHEY and CDR2 as SMNVEV (reference sequence). The CDR3 loop spans 17 amino acids. V lost 1 base, J lost 4 bases, and 10 bases stayed unmatched.